This entry lists 13 T cell receptor beta chains sequenced from one sample in a study of CD8 T cells in Susac syndrome. Reverse transcription used 0.5 to 1 ug RNA and random hexamers. TCRdb itself ran the immunoSEQ multiplex PCR reads through MiXCR, one entry per CDR3 protein. The sample contains about 180,000 distinct CDR3 sequences, 85% to 95% of which appear only once. The specimen was CD4+ T cells from PBMCs. These receptors all stem from a human donor with Susac syndrome.

The V gene is TRBV6-5, the J gene TRBJ2-5; 8 nucleotides line up with TRBD2. The CDR3 contains 13 residues. The trim removed 4 bases at V and 4 bases at J, leaving 2 bases unmatched. CDR1 is MNHEY, CDR2 SVGAGI, per germline. CDR3 sequence (DNA): TGTGCCAGCAGTTCCCGGGAGGGAGAGACCCAGTACTTC. This encodes CASSSREGETQYF.

The genes are TRBV5-1 and TRBJ2-2, with unresolved D. CDR1 is SGHRS, CDR2 YFSETQ, per germline. The ends were cut back, 2 bases at V and 0 bases at J, with 8 bases in the middle. The CDR3 consists of 15 residues. CDR3 in DNA: TGCGCCAGCAGCTTTGGGAACACGAACACCGGGGAGCTGTTTTTT. Protein: CASSFGNTNTGELFF. The full variable domain, with the rest looked up from reference TRBV5-1 and TRBJ2-2, is KAGVTQTPRYLIKTRGQQVTLSCSPISGHRSVSWYQQTPGQGLQFLFEYFSETQRNKGNFPGRFSGRQFSNSRSEMNVSTLELGDSALYLCASSFGNTNTGELFFGEGSRLTVL.

The chain employs TRBV27 and TRBJ2-2; D is ambiguous. The germline V and J ends were trimmed by 6 bases and 4 bases, with 9 bases remaining between them. Germline V gene sequence: CDR1 MNHEY, CDR2 SMNVEV (reference sequence). This CDR3 region has 13 residues. In DNA, the CDR3 is TGTGCCAGCAGCCGACAAAGCACCGGGGAGCTGTTTTTT. Its translation is CASSRQSTGELFF.

The chain employs TRBV11-2 and TRBJ1-1; 8 bases match TRBD1. This CDR3 has 15 amino acids. The germline CDR1 and CDR2 sequences are SGHAT and FQNNGV. V lost 3 bases, J lost 0 bases, and 3 bases stayed unmatched. CDR3 region: CASSFGTGMNTEAFF. CDR3 DNA: TGTGCCAGCAGCTTCGGGACAGGAATGAACACTGAAGCTTTCTTT. Drawing the rest from reference TRBV11-2 and TRBJ1-1, the complete variable domain is EAGVAQSPRYKIIEKRQSVAFWCNPISGHATLYWYQQILGQGPKLLIQFQNNGVVDDSQLPKDRFSAERLKGVDSTLKIQPAKLEDSAVYLCASSFGTGMNTEAFFGQGTRLTVV.

The chain recombines TRBV20-1 with TRBJ2-5; 10 nucleotides agree with TRBD2. CDR1 is DFQATT, CDR2 SNEGSKA, per germline (reference sequence). The CDR3 runs 16 residues. J was trimmed by 2 bases and V by 1 base; bases with no gene match: 7. The chain's CDR3 is CSARGASGRPQETQYF. The CDR3 DNA reads TGCAGTGCTAGAGGGGCTAGCGGGAGACCTCAAGAGACCCAGTACTTC.

V is TRBV13 and J is TRBJ2-3; D remains unclear. The germline gives CDR1 PRHDT, CDR2 FYEKMQ (reference sequence). V lost 5 bases to trimming and J lost 4 bases, with 10 bases between them. This CDR3 spans 13 amino acids. The CDR3 loop reads CASSPTPPDTQYF. CDR3 DNA: TGTGCCAGCAGCCCTACCCCCCCAGATACGCAGTATTTT.

The chain recombines TRBV4-1 with TRBJ2-5; D perhaps matches TRBD2 (6 bases). Germline V CDR1 and CDR2: MGHRA, YSYEKL. Trimming cost V 8 bases and J 2 bases, with 12 bases left between them. The CDR3 runs to 13 residues. The CDR3 DNA sequence: TGCGCCAGCGGAAGGGGACTGCAAGAGACCCAGTACTTC. This encodes CASGRGLQETQYF.

The J gene is TRBJ1-1, the V gene TRBV12-3 or TRBV12-4, with D possibly being TRBD1 (5 bases). The germline V and J ends were trimmed by 6 bases and 0 bases, with 11 bases remaining between them. The CDR3 is 14 amino acids. CDR3 sequence: CASSRQSMNTEAFF. The DNA for the CDR3 is TGTGCCAGCAGCCGACAGAGTATGAACACTGAAGCTTTCTTT.

This chain joins TRBV11-2 and TRBJ2-1; D gene ambiguous. The V gene lost 4 bases and the J gene lost 8 bases, with 6 bases spanning the gap. From germline, CDR1 is SGHAT and CDR2 FQNNGV. The length of the CDR3 is 11 residues. CDR3 in DNA: TGTGCCAGCAGCTCGGCAGATGAGCAGTTCTTC. Amino acids: CASSSADEQFF.

The chain employs TRBV5-1 and TRBJ2-5; 9 bases line up with TRBD2. The germline V gene encodes CDR1 SGHRS and CDR2 YFSETQ. With 0 bases clipped from V and 2 bases from J, the junction kept 2 bases outside the gene matches. The CDR3 extends over 15 amino acids. CDR3 protein: CASSLETSGQETQYF. CDR3 coding DNA: TGCGCCAGCAGCTTGGAGACTAGCGGACAAGAGACCCAGTACTTC.

The chain carries TRBV20-1 and TRBJ2-1; 8 bases are shared with TRBD2. The V segment lost 7 bases and the J segment 7 bases; nucleotides outside the gene matches: 21. The germline V gene encodes CDR1 DFQATT and CDR2 SNEGSKA (reference sequence). The CDR3 is made up of 17 amino acids. Here the CDR3 DNA reads TGCAGTGTGGAAGCTCCGGGGGGGACGGCCCTGGGGAATGAGCAGTTCTTC. Translated, it gives CSVEAPGGTALGNEQFF.

The chain couples TRBV19 to TRBJ2-2; D remains unclear. Trimming left V 4 bases short and J 2 bases short, with 8 bases between. This CDR3 contains 14 residues. Germline V gene lookup returns CDR1 LNHDA and CDR2 SQIVND (reference sequence). The CDR3 protein is CASSTAANTGELFF. The CDR3 DNA is TGTGCCAGTAGTACGGCGGCTAACACCGGGGAGCTGTTTTTT.

The chain links TRBV20-1 to TRBJ2-7, with 9 bases matching TRBD2. The V gene end was trimmed by 7 bases and the J gene end by 2 bases; junction bases not matched to a gene: 3. The CDR3 length is 12 residues. Germline lookup yields CDR1 DFQATT and CDR2 SNEGSKA (reference sequence). Here the CDR3 DNA reads TGCAGTGTCGAGCGGGGGGCCTACGAGCAGTACTTC. Protein product: CSVERGAYEQYF.